These 21 T cell receptor beta chains share one sample of origin, sequenced in a study of CD8+ T cells in alopecia areata. Extracted from the samples, RNA was reverse transcribed into cDNA to serve as the sequencing template. TCRdb keeps only in-frame clones here, not all; method: immunoSEQ multiplex PCR. Of 150,000 to 200,000 clones listed, less than 70% are singletons. Noted treatment: oral pan-JAK inhibitor, 5-10 mg twice daily. Sequenced material: CD8+ T cells sorted from blood, taken at week 24, from a patient treated with tofacitinib. Every receptor here comes from a human donor with alopecia areata.

This rearrangement joins TRBV4-3 to TRBJ1-1; perhaps TRBD1 as D (5 bases). V gave up 1 base and J gave up 3 bases, with 15 bases separating them. This CDR3 spans 16 amino acids. Germline values: CDR1 LGHNA, CDR2 YSLEER. This chain's CDR3 is CASSQASGGSDTEAFF. The CDR3 DNA follows: TGCGCCAGCAGCCAAGCCTCGGGGGGGAGCGACACTGAAGCTTTCTTT.

The gene calls are TRBV30 and TRBJ2-1; 13 nucleotides align to TRBD2. Germline lookup yields CDR1 GTSNPN and CDR2 SVGIG (reference sequence). V was pared by 0 bases and J by 6 bases, with 8 bases of the junction left unmatched. The CDR3 covers 17 residues. DNA of the CDR3: TGTGCCTGGAGTGTACTAGCGGGGGGGTGGAGGAGCAATGAGCAGTTCTTC. Translated: CAWSVLAGGWRSNEQFF.

The CDR3 nucleotides read TGTGCCAGCAGCTTAGGAAGTCAGCCCCAGCATTTT. Translating it yields CASSLGSQPQHF. The chain combines TRBV11-2 with TRBJ1-5; D unclear. Germline lookup yields CDR1 SGHAT and CDR2 FQNNGV. V was cut by 1 base and J by 6 bases, with 4 bases left in between. CDR3 size: 12 residues.

The chain uses TRBV29-1 and TRBJ1-3; D is uncertain. Germline values: CDR1 SQVTM, CDR2 ANQGSEA. V was pared by 4 bases and J by 0 bases, with 7 bases between. There are 13 residues in the CDR3. CDR3 coding DNA: TGCAGCGTTGGGGAAATCTCTGGAAACACCATATATTTT. This sequence encodes CSVGEISGNTIYF.

This clone turned up a few times. The chain recombines TRBV27 with TRBJ1-1; weak D call: TRBD1 (5 bases). CDR1 is MNHEY and CDR2 is SMNVEV in the germline V gene (reference sequence). The CDR3 contains 9 residues. DNA for the CDR3: TGTGCAGGATGCGGGGCGGCTTTCTTT. Protein sequence: CAGCGAAFF.

Only a few counts were recorded for this clone. Other DNA sequences in this specimen translate into the identical CDR3. V usage is TRBV30 and J usage is TRBJ2-1, with D unresolved. Trimming shortened V by 0 bases and J by 6 bases, and 3 bases separated the two germline ends. Looked up from germline, CDR1 is GTSNPN and CDR2 is SVGIG (reference sequence). The CDR3 has 11 amino acids. DNA for the CDR3: TGTGCCTGGAGTGTCAGCAATGAGCAGTTCTTC. This gives the protein CAWSVSNEQFF.

The chain employs TRBV5-6 and TRBJ2-7, with 7 positions matching TRBD2. Germline CDR1 SGHDT, CDR2 YYEEEE. Losses at the gene ends were 7 bases for V and 6 bases for J; bases not matched to a gene: 7. This CDR3 is 12 amino acids long. The CDR3 coding sequence is TGTGCCAGCCAACATCCGGGGGGCGAGCAGTACTTC. Amino acids: CASQHPGGEQYF. Combining the CDR3 with reference TRBV5-6 and TRBJ2-7 gives the whole variable domain DAGVTQSPTHLIKTRGQQVTLRCSPKSGHDTVSWYQQALGQGPQFIFQYYEEEERQRGNFPDRFSGHQFPNYSSELNVNALLLGDSALYLCASQHPGGEQYFGPGTRLTVT.

The V call is TRBV5-6, the J call TRBJ1-4; D unresolved. The V gene lost 0 bases and the J gene lost 5 bases, with 11 bases spanning the gap. The CDR3 is 15 residues long. Germline-derived CDR1 and CDR2 are SGHDT and YYEEEE. CDR3 bases: TGTGCCAGCAGCTTGGGGCAGCTAGCAAATGAAAAACTGTTTTTT. Translated: CASSLGQLANEKLFF.

The chain uses TRBV7-9 and TRBJ2-1; D call uncertain. The CDR3 consists of 11 residues. V gave up 5 bases and J gave up 9 bases, with 8 bases separating them. Germline V CDR1 and CDR2: SEHNR, FQNEAQ (reference sequence). DNA of the CDR3: TGTGCCAGCAGCCTAGGAACTGAGCAGTTCTTC. Translating it yields CASSLGTEQFF.

The V gene is TRBV29-1, the J gene TRBJ1-2, with TRBD1 identical over 7 bases. In germline, CDR1 is SQVTM, CDR2 ANQGSEA. With V trimmed by 1 base and J by 4 bases, 6 bases remained unmatched. The CDR3 spans 14 residues. The DNA of the CDR3 is TGCAGCGTTGAAGCAGGGGGGTCCGCCTATGGCTACACCTTC. It translates to CSVEAGGSAYGYTF.

Comments on this clone: Different DNA sequences within this sample yield the same CDR3. This rearrangement joins TRBV6-6 to TRBJ1-1, with D unresolved. The CDR3 covers 12 residues. Trimming took off 2 bases at V and 3 bases at J, with 4 bases between the two ends. CDR1 and CDR2 (germline): MNHNY, SVGAGI (reference sequence). CDR3 DNA: TGTGCCAGCAGTTACACAGACACTGAAGCTTTCTTT. As protein: CASSYTDTEAFF.

V gene TRBV9 combines with J gene TRBJ2-1; 8 nucleotides agree with TRBD1. After removal of 3 bases from V and 6 bases from J, the junction contained 8 bases not matched to a gene. The CDR3 length is 15 residues. CDR1 is SGDLS and CDR2 is YYNGEE in the germline V gene. CDR3 sequence (DNA): TGTGCCAGCAGCGCAGGGGGCGAGTTGGGCAATGAGCAGTTCTTC. Its protein is CASSAGGELGNEQFF.

The rearrangement links TRBV6-5 to TRBJ1-1; 8 bases match TRBD1. CDR1 and CDR2 (germline): MNHEY, SVGAGI. The CDR3 length is 12 residues. V was clipped by 6 bases and J by 7 bases; unmatched bases: 4. The CDR3 DNA follows: TGTGCCAGCAGCCGACAGGGGCTTGAAGCTTTCTTT. Translating it yields CASSRQGLEAFF.

The chain combines TRBV2 with TRBJ1-5; the D gene is possibly TRBD1 (5 bases). The ends were cut back, 6 bases at V and 0 bases at J, with 12 bases in the middle. The CDR3 has 15 residues. The germline V gene encodes CDR1 SNHLY and CDR2 FYNNEI. CDR3 sequence reads: CASRAGTASNQPQHF. CDR3 DNA: TGTGCCAGCAGGGCTGGGACTGCTAGCAATCAGCCCCAGCATTTT. Combining the CDR3 with reference TRBV2 and TRBJ1-5 gives the whole variable domain EPEVTQTPSHQVTQMGQEVILRCVPISNHLYFYWYRQILGQKVEFLVSFYNNEISEKSEIFDDQFSVERPDGSNFTLKIRSTKLEDSAMYFCASRAGTASNQPQHFGDGTRLSIL.

This clone was detected only a few times. The chain has TRBV4-3 and TRBJ2-2; D is ambiguous. V dropped 4 bases and J dropped 4 bases, with 7 bases sitting between them. CDR3 length equals 13 residues. CDR1 is LGHNA and CDR2 is YSLEER in the germline V gene. CDR3 sequence: CASSRGSTGELFF. CDR3 nucleotides: TGCGCCAGCAGCCGCGGCAGCACCGGGGAGCTGTTTTTT.

The CDR3 DNA follows: TGTGCCAGCAGCTTGGAGGAGACCCAGTACTTC. Protein product: CASSLEETQYF. The chain is built from TRBV5-6 and TRBJ2-5; D remains ambiguous. V was trimmed by 0 bases and J by 5 bases, leaving 2 bases between them. CDR1 SGHDT and CDR2 YYEEEE come from the germline V gene. This CDR3 spans 11 amino acids.

The chain employs TRBV27 and TRBJ1-2; TRBD1 is a possible D gene (6 bases). The CDR3 totals 15 residues. V lost 3 bases and J lost 8, with 19 bases in between. Germline assignment: CDR1 MNHEY and CDR2 SMNVEV (reference sequence). The CDR3 spells CASSFRAGAERGYTF. CDR3 DNA: TGTGCCAGCAGTTTTAGGGCAGGGGCGGAGCGGGGCTACACCTTC.

This clone has only one observation. This sequence joins TRBV6-5 and TRBJ1-1; unclear D gene. V lost 0 bases and J lost 6, with 11 bases in between. The germline V gene encodes CDR1 MNHEY and CDR2 SVGAGI. The CDR3 runs to 14 residues. CDR3 sequence: CASSYSGGSAEAFF. CDR3 sequence (DNA): TGTGCCAGCAGTTACTCGGGAGGGAGCGCTGAAGCTTTCTTT.

This clone turned up a few times. The chain combines TRBV29-1 with TRBJ1-1, with TRBD1 as a possible D gene (5 bases). V dropped 5 bases and J dropped 7 bases, with 11 bases sitting between them. Germline CDR1 SQVTM, CDR2 ANQGSEA. The CDR3 totals 11 residues. This chain's CDR3 is CSVFGANEAFF. The CDR3, as DNA: TGCAGCGTTTTCGGGGCTAATGAAGCTTTCTTT.

Concerning this clone itself: Other nucleotide sequences in the sample specify the same CDR3. The rearrangement links TRBV29-1 to TRBJ1-2; D gene unclear. Trimming pared 1 base from V and 4 bases from J, leaving 4 bases between. CDR1 is SQVTM and CDR2 is ANQGSEA in the germline V gene. The CDR3 is made up of 11 amino acids. The chain's CDR3 is CSVEGVYGYTF. DNA of the CDR3: TGCAGCGTTGAAGGGGTCTATGGCTACACCTTC.

The rearrangement links TRBV2 to TRBJ1-1; D is unclear. With 8 bases removed from V and 7 bases from J, the gap between germline ends came to 5 bases. The CDR3 consists of 9 residues. Germline V CDR1 and CDR2: SNHLY, FYNNEI. For the CDR3, the DNA is TGTGCCAGCGGCAATGAAGCTTTCTTT. Translating gives CASGNEAFF.